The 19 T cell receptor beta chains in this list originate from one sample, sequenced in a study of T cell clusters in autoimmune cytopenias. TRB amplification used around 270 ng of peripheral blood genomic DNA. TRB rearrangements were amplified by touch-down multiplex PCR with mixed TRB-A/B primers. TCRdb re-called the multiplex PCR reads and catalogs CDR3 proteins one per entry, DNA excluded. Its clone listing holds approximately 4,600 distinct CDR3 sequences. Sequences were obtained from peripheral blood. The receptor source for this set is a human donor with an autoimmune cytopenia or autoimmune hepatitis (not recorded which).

This chain's CDR3 is CASSLGWGLTDEQYF. J is TRBJ2-7 and V is TRBV5-5; without DNA, the TCRdb call of TRBD1 cannot be checked. The CDR3 has 15 amino acids. Germline assignment: CDR1 SGHKS and CDR2 YYEKEE (reference sequence).

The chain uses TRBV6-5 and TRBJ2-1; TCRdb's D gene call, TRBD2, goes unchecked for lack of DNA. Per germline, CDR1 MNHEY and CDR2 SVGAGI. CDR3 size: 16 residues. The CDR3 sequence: CASTQFSGSKGNEQFF.

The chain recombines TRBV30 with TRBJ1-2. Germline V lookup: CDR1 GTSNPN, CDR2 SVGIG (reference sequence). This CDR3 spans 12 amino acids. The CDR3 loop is CAWSGYNYGYTF.

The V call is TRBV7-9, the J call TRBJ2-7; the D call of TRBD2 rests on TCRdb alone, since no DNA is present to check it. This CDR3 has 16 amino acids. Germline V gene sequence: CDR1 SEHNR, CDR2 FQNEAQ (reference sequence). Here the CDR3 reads CASSLSLGEGSYEQYF.

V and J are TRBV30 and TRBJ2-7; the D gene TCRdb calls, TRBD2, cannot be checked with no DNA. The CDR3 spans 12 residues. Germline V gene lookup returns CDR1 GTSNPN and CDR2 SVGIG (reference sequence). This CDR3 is CAWKPSGYEQYF.

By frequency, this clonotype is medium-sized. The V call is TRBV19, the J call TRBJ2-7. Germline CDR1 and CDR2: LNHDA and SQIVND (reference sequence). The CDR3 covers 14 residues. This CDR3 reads CASSIATGPYEQYF. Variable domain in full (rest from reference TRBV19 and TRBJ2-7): DGGITQSPKYLFRKEGQNVTLSCEQNLNHDAMYWYRQDPGQGLRLIYYSQIVNDFQKGDIAEGYSVSREKKESFPLTVTSAQKNPTAFYLCASSIATGPYEQYFGPGTRLTVT.

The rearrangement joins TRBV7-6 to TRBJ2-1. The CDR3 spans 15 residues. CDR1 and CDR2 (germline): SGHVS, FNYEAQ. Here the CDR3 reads CASSLVGGSYNEQFF.

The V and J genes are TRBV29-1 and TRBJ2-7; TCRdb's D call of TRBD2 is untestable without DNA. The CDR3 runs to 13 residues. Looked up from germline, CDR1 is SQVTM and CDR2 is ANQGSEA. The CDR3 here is CSVEGTSAYEQYF.

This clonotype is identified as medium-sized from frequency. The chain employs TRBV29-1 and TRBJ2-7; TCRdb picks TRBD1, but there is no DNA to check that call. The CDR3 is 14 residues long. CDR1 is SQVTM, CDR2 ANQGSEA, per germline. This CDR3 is CSFSRAGPFYEQYF.

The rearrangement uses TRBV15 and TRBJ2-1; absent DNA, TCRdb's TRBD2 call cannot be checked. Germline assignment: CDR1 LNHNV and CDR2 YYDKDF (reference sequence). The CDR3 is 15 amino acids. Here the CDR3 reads CATSSLSGRAREQFF.

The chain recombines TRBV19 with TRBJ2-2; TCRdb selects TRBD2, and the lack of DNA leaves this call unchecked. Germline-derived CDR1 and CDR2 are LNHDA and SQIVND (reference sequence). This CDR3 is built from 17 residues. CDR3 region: CASSTTTSGRGPGELFF.

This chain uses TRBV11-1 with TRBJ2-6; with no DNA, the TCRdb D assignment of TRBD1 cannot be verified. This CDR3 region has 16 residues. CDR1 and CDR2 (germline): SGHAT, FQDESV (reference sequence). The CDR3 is CASSPWGGSGANVLTF. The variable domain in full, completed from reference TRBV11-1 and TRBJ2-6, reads EAEVAQSPRYKITEKSQAVAFWCDPISGHATLYWYRQILGQGPELLVQFQDESVVDDSQLPKDRFSAERLKGVDSTLKIQPAELGDSAMYLCASSPWGGSGANVLTFGAGSRLTVL.

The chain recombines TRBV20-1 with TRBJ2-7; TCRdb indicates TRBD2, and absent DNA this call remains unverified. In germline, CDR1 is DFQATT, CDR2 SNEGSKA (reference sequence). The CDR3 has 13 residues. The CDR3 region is CSAWTSGDYEQYF.

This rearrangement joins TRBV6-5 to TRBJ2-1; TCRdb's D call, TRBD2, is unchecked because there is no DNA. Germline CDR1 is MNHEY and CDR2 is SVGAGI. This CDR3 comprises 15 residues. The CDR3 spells CASSKGTLGNDEQFF.

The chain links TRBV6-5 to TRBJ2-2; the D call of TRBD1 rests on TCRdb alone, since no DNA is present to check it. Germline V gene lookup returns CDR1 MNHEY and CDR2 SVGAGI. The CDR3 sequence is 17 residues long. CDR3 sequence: CASSHLRGTSNTGELFF.

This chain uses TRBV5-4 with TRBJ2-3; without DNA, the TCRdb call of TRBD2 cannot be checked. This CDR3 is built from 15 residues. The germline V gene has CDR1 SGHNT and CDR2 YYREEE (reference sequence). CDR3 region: CASSLGGTRQNTQYF.

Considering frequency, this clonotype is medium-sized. The CDR3 spells CATSRGTSLQETQYF. The V gene is TRBV15, the J gene TRBJ2-5; the D call from TCRdb, TRBD2, cannot be confirmed without DNA. Germline lookup yields CDR1 LNHNV and CDR2 YYDKDF (reference sequence). The CDR3 runs to 15 residues.

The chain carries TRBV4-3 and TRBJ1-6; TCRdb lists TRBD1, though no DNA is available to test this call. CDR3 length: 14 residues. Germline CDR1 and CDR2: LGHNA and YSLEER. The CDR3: CASSQGQGGIPLHF.

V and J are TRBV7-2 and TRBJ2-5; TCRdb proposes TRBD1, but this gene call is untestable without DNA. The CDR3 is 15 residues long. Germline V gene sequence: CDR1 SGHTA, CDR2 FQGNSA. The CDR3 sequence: CASSLAGTERETQYF. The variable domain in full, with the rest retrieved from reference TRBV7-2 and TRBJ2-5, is GAGVSQSPSNKVTEKGKDVELRCDPISGHTALYWYRQSLGQGLEFLIYFQGNSAPDKSGLPSDRFSAERTGGSVSTLTIQRTQQEDSAVYLCASSLAGTERETQYFGPGTRLLVL.